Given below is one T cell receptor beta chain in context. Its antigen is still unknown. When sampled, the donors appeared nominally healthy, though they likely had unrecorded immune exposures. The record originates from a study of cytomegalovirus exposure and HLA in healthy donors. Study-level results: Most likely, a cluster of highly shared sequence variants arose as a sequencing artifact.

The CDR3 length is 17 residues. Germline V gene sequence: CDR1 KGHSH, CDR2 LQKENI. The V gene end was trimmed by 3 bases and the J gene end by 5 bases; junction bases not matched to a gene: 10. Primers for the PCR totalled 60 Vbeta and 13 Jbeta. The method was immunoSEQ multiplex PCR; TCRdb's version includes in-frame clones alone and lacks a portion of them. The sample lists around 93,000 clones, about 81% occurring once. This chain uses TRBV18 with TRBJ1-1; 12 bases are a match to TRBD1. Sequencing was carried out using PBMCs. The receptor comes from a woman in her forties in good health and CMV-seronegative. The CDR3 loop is CASSPRHGTGGRTEAFF. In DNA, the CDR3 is TGTGCCAGCTCACCGCGACACGGGACAGGGGGCCGGACTGAAGCTTTCTTT.